The source of this TCR beta chain is a study of blood T cell repertoires in COVID-19. Germline CDR1 reads LGHNA; CDR2 reads YSLEER. There are 17 residues in the CDR3. The V and J ends lost 0 bases and 3 bases respectively, with 17 bases between them. Measured with immunoSEQ multiplex PCR; TCRdb has only the in-frame clones, and not every one. Of roughly 80,000 clones in the sample, roughly 84% were seen once. The clonotype was recovered from a man aged 50-60 years with acute or convalescent COVID-19. The V gene is TRBV4-3, the J gene TRBJ1-2, with D maybe TRBD1 (5 bases). Sequenced sample: peripheral blood. The CDR3 region is CASSQDSSGGVYYGYTF. The CDR3 nucleotides are TGCGCCAGCAGCCAAGATTCGTCGGGGGGAGTCTACTATGGCTACACCTTC.